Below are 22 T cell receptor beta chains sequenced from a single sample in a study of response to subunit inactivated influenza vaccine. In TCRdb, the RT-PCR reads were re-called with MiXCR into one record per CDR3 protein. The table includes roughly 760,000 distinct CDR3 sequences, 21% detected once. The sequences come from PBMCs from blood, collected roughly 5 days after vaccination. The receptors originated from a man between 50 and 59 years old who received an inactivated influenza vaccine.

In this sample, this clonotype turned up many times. The CDR3 is CASSSSGTYGYTF. The CDR3, as DNA: TGTGCCAGCAGTTCATCAGGTACCTATGGCTACACCTTC. V is TRBV12-3 or TRBV12-4 and J is TRBJ1-2; D unresolved. This CDR3 is 13 amino acids long. Trimming pared 4 bases from V and 4 bases from J, leaving 10 bases between.

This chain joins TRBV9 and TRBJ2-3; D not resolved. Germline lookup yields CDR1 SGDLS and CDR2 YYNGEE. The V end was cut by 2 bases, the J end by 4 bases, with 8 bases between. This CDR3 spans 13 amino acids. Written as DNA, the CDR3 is TGTGCCAGCAGCGTTGGAAATCCAGATACGCAGTATTTT. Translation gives CASSVGNPDTQYF.

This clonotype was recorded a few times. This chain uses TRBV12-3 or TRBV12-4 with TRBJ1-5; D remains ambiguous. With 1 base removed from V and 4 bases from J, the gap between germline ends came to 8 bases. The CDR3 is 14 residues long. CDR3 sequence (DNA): TGTGCCAGCAGTTTAGAGAGCAGTAATCAGCCCCAGCATTTT. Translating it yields CASSLESSNQPQHF.

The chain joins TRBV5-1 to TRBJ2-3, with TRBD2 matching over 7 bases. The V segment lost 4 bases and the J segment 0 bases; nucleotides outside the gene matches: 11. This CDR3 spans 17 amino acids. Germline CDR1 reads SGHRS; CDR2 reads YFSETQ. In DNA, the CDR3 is TGCGCCAGCAGCCCTCTCAAGACTAGCCGCAGCACAGATACGCAGTATTTT. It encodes CASSPLKTSRSTDTQYF. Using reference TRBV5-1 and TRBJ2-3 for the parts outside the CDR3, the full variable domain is KAGVTQTPRYLIKTRGQQVTLSCSPISGHRSVSWYQQTPGQGLQFLFEYFSETQRNKGNFPGRFSGRQFSNSRSEMNVSTLELGDSALYLCASSPLKTSRSTDTQYFGPGTRLTVL.

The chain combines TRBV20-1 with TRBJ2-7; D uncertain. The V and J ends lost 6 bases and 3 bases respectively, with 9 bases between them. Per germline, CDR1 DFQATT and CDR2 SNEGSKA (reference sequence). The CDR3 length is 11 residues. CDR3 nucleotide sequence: TGCAGTGCCCTCCGTGGCTACGAGCAGTACTTC. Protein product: CSALRGYEQYF.

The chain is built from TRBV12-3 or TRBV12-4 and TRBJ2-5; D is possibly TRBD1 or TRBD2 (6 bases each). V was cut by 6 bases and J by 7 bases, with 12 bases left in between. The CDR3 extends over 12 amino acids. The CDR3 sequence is CASSIRGVTQYF. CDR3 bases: TGTGCCAGCAGCATTAGGGGGGTGACCCAGTACTTC.

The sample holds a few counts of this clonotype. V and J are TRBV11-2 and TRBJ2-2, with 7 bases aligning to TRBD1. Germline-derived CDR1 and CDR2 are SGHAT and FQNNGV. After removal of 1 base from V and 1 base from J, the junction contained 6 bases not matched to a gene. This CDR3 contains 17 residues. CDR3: CASSLVSPGGNTGELFF. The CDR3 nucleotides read TGTGCCAGCAGCTTAGTTTCGCCAGGGGGGAACACCGGGGAGCTGTTTTTT.

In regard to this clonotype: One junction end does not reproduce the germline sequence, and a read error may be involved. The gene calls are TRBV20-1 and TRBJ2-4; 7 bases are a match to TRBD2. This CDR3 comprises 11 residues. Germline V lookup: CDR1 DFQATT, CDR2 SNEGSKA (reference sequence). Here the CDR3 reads CGTSPGGIQNF. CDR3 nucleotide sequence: TGCGGTACTTCTCCGGGAGGCATTCAGAACTTC.

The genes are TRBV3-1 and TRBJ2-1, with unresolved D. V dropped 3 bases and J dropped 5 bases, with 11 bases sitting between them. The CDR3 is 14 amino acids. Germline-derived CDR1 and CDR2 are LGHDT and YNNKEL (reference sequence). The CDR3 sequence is CASSQGGRNNEQFF. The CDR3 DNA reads TGTGCCAGCAGCCAGGGCGGCCGGAACAATGAGCAGTTCTTC.

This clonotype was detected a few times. The CDR3 region has the DNA TGTGCCAGCAGCTCTCCTAGCGAGCTCTACAATGAGCAGTTCTTC. Its protein product is CASSSPSELYNEQFF. The chain couples TRBV7-9 to TRBJ2-1; tentatively, D is TRBD2 (6 bases). Germline V gene lookup returns CDR1 SEHNR and CDR2 FQNEAQ (reference sequence). This CDR3 is built from 15 residues. The V gene lost 4 bases and the J gene lost 3 bases, with 13 bases spanning the gap.

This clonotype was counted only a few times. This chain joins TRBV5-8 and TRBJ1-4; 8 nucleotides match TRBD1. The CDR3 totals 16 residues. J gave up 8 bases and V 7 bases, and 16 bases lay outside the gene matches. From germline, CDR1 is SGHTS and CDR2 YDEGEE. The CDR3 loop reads CASANPYGTGGEKLFF. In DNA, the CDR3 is TGTGCCAGCGCCAATCCGTACGGGACAGGAGGCGAAAAACTGTTTTTT.

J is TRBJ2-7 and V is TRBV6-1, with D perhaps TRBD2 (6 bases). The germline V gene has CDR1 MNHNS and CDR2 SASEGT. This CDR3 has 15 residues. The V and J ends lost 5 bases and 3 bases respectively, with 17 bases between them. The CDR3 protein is CASSPKLAYSYEQYF. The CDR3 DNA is TGTGCCAGCAGTCCTAAACTAGCCTACAGCTACGAGCAGTACTTC.

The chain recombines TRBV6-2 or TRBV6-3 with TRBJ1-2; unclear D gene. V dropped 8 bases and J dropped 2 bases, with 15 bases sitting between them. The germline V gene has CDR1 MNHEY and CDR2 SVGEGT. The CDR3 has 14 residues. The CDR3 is CASASSRLNYGYTF. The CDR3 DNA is TGTGCCAGCGCAAGCTCCAGACTAAACTATGGCTACACCTTC.

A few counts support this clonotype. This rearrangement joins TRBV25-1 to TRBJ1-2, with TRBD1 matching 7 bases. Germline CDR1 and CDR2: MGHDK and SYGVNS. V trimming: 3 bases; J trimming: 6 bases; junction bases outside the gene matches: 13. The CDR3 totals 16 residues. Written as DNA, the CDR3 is TGTGCCAGCAGTGACCCATCCAGGGGGGATGGCCATGGCTACACCTTC. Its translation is CASSDPSRGDGHGYTF.

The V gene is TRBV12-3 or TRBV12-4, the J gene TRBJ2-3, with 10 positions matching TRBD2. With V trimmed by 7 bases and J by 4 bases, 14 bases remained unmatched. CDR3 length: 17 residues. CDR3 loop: CASKEPSSGGAADTQYF. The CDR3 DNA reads TGTGCCAGCAAAGAGCCGTCGAGCGGGGGGGCCGCAGATACGCAGTATTTT.

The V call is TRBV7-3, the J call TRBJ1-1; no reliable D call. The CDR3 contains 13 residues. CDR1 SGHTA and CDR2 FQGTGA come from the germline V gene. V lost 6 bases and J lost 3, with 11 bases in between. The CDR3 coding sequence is TGTGCCAGCAGGGAGGGAGTAGACACTGAAGCTTTCTTT. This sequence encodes CASREGVDTEAFF.

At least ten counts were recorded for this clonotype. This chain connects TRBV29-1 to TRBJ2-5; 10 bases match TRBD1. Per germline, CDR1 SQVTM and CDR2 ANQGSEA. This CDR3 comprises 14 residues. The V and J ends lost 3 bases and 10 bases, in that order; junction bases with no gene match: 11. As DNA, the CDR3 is TGCAGCGTTGATTTCAGGGACAGGGGTCTAGGCCAGTACTTC. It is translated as CSVDFRDRGLGQYF. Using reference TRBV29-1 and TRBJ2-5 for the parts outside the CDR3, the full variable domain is SAVISQKPSRDICQRGTSLTIQCQVDSQVTMMFWYRQQPGQSLTLIATANQGSEATYESGFVIDKFPISRPNLTFSTLTVSNMSPEDSSIYLCSVDFRDRGLGQYFGPGTRLLVL.

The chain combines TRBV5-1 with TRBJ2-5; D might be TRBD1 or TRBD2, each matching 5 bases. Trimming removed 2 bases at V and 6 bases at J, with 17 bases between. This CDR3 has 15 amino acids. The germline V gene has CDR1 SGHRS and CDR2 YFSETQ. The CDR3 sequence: CASSFNVGERQTQYF. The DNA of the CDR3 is TGCGCCAGCAGCTTTAATGTGGGGGAAAGGCAGACCCAGTACTTC.

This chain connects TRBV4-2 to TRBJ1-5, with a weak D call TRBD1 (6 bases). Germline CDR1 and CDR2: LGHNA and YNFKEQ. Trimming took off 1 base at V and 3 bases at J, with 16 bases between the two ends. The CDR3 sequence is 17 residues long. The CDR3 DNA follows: TGTGCCAGCAGCCAAGTTTCAGGGGCATCTCTCAATCAGCCCCAGCATTTT. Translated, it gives CASSQVSGASLNQPQHF.

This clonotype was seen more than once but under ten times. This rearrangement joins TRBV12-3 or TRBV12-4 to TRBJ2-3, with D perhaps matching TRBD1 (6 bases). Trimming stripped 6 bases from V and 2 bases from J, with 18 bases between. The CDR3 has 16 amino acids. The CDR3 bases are TGTGCCAGCAGCCGAGGTGGACAGCTAGTCACAGATACGCAGTATTTT. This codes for CASSRGGQLVTDTQYF.

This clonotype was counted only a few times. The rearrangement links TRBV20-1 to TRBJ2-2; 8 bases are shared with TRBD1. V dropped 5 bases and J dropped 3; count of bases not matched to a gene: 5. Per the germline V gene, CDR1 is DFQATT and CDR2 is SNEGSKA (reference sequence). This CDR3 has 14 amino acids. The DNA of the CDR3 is TGCAGTGCTCCAGGACAGGGCCACACCGGGGAGCTGTTTTTT. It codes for CSAPGQGHTGELFF.

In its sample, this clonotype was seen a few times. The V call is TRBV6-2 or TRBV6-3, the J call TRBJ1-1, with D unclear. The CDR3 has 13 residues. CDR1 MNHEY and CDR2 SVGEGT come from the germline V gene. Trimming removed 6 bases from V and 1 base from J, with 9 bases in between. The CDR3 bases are TGTGCCAGCAGGGATTGGGGGAACACTGAAGCTTTCTTT. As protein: CASRDWGNTEAFF.